This record covers a single T cell receptor (beta chain). As yet, its antigen is unknown. Profiling relied on immunoSEQ multiplex PCR, and the TCRdb table lists in-frame clones only, not all of them. This repertoire shows 150,000 or so clones, about 86% found once; its top ten account for more than 1.3%. These data are taken from a study of cytomegalovirus exposure and HLA in healthy donors. Study information: A subsequent analysis stated that the roughly 130 validation repertoires were run on the same platform as the approximately 700 first-cohort repertoires.

The donors were members of the validation cohort comprising over a hundred subjects, separate from the roughly 690-subject first cohort. Findings of the study overall: Associated with cytomegalovirus, according to the listing, were some 180 TCR beta chains. Most TCR sequences proved rare, with some public TCRs found in many donors.

Germline V lookup: CDR1 SGHRS, CDR2 YFSETQ. This CDR3 region has 16 residues. V was cut by 0 bases and J by 4 bases, with 14 bases left in between. The sequenced sample consisted of PBMCs. The origin of this receptor is a woman in her twenties or thirties in good health and CMV-seronegative. This chain links TRBV5-1 with TRBJ2-1; possible D gene TRBD2, 6 bases. The CDR3 is CASSLGRGYGYNEQFF. CDR3 bases: TGCGCCAGCAGCTTGGGGAGGGGATACGGTTACAATGAGCAGTTCTTC. Looking up the rest from reference TRBV5-1 and TRBJ2-1 gives the full variable domain: KAGVTQTPRYLIKTRGQQVTLSCSPISGHRSVSWYQQTPGQGLQFLFEYFSETQRNKGNFPGRFSGRQFSNSRSEMNVSTLELGDSALYLCASSLGRGYGYNEQFFGPGTRLTVL.